This TCR beta chain was identified in a study of blood T cell repertoires in COVID-19. Whole-study context: The samples span acute and convalescent COVID-19 from the United States, Italy and Spain. In each case, the material was cDNA or gDNA derived from T cells, B-cell-depleted T cells, or PBMCs.

The CDR3 loop spans 14 amino acids. Trimming left V 1 base short and J 3 bases short, with 9 bases between. In germline, CDR1 is MNHNS, CDR2 SASEGT. Followed longitudinally, the Seattle patients had been enrolled during active infection. As handled by the study authors: The assay estimated nucleated cells by amplifying reference gene primers. Clones were sequenced by immunoSEQ multiplex PCR, and TCRdb holds only the in-frame ones, with some missing. D and trimming come from the DNA, and the V and J calls and clone size come from that table. Counted here are about 130,000 clones, around 88% occurring once; the ten biggest clones make up about 4.5%.

V and J are TRBV6-1 and TRBJ1-1; D call uncertain. The clonotype was recovered from a man in his 60s with COVID-19, enrolled during active disease. Sample: peripheral blood. This CDR3 is CASSEDHRYTEAFF. The CDR3 DNA reads TGTGCCAGCAGTGAAGATCACAGATACACTGAAGCTTTCTTT.